The entry that follows covers one TCR beta chain sequence. The sample is drawn from a study of blood T cell repertoires in COVID-19. Study summary: PBMCs, B-cell-depleted T cells, or T cells provided the cDNA or gDNA that made up the material.

The CDR3 totals 16 residues. The J segment lost 13 bases and the V segment lost 5 bases, leaving 20 bases of the junction unmatched. Germline V gene lookup returns CDR1 LNHDA and CDR2 SQIVND (reference sequence). Clones were sequenced by immunoSEQ multiplex PCR, and TCRdb holds only the in-frame ones, with some missing. The data show fewer than 120,000 clones, with about 79% seen just once and around 15% held by the top ten. The V and J genes are TRBV19 and TRBJ1-2, with 9 bases lining up with TRBD1. The material sequenced was peripheral blood. This receptor was identified in a woman over 75 with active or convalescent COVID-19. CDR3 in amino acids: CASSDLPGTGKRIATF. The CDR3 nucleotides read TGTGCCAGTAGTGACTTACCCGGGACAGGGAAGAGGATAGCCACCTTC.